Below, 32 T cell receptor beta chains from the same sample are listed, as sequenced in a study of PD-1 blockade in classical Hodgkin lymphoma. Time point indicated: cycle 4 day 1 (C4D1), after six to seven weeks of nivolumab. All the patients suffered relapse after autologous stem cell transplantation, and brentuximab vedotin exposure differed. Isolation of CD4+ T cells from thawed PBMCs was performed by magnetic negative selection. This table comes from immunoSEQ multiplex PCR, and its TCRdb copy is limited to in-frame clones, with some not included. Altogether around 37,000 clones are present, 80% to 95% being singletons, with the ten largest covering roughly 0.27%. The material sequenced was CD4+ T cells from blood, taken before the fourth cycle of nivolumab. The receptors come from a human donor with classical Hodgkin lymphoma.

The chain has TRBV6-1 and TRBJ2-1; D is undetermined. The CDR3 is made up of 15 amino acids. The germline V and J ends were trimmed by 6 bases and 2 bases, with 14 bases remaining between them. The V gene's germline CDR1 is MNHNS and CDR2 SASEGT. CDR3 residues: CASSASLGAYNEQFF. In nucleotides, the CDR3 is TGTGCCAGCAGCGCGTCTCTTGGCGCCTACAATGAGCAGTTCTTC.

The CDR3 reads CASRTGGLRSGANVLTF. The CDR3 nucleotides are TGTGCCAGCAGGACAGGGGGCCTTCGTTCTGGGGCCAACGTCCTGACTTTC. The chain employs TRBV2 and TRBJ2-6, with 10 bases fitting TRBD1. The junction had 6 bases not matched to a gene; V was cut back by 6 bases and J by 1 base. This CDR3 spans 17 amino acids. Germline V gene sequence: CDR1 SNHLY, CDR2 FYNNEI.

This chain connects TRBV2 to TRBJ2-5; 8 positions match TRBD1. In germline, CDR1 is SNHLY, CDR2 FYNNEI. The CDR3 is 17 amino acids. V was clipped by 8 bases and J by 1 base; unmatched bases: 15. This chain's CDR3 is CASLKYKDREPQETQYF. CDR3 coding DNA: TGTGCCAGCTTGAAGTATAAGGACAGGGAGCCCCAAGAGACCCAGTACTTC. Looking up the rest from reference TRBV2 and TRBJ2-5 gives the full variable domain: EPEVTQTPSHQVTQMGQEVILRCVPISNHLYFYWYRQILGQKVEFLVSFYNNEISEKSEIFDDQFSVERPDGSNFTLKIRSTKLEDSAMYFCASLKYKDREPQETQYFGPGTRLLVL.

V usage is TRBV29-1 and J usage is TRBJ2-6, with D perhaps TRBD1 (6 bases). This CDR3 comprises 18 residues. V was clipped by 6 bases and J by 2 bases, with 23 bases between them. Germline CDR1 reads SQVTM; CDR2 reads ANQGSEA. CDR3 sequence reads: CSVLPAGVGGAGANVLTF. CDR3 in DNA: TGCAGCGTCCTCCCGGCAGGGGTTGGGGGTGCTGGGGCCAACGTCCTGACTTTC.

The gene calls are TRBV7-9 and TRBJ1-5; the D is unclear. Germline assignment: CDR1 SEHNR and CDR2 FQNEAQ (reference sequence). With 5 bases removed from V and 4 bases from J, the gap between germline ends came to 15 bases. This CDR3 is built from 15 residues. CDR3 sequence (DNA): TGTGCCAGCAGCCCCGGAGAGGGATCTAATCAGCCCCAGCATTTT. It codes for CASSPGEGSNQPQHF.

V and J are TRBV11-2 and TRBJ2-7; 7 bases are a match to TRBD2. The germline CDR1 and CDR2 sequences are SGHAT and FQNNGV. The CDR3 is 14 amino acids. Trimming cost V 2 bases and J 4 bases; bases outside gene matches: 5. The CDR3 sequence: CASSLSSGRYEQYF. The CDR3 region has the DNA TGTGCCAGCAGCTTAAGTAGCGGGCGGTACGAGCAGTACTTC.

CDR3 DNA: TGTGCCAGCAGTTCCCAGGGTACAGGCGAGCAGTACTTC. Its protein product is CASSSQGTGEQYF. The chain couples TRBV6-1 to TRBJ2-7, with D possibly being TRBD1 (5 bases). CDR3 length: 13 amino acids. Germline V lookup: CDR1 MNHNS, CDR2 SASEGT. Trimming pared 5 bases from V and 6 bases from J, leaving 14 bases between.

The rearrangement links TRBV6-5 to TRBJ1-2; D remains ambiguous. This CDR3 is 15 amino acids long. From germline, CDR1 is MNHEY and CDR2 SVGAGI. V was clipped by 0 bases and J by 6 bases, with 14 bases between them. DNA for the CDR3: TGTGCCAGCAGTTACTCGAGAGTACCTGGAGATGGCTACACCTTC. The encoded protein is CASSYSRVPGDGYTF.

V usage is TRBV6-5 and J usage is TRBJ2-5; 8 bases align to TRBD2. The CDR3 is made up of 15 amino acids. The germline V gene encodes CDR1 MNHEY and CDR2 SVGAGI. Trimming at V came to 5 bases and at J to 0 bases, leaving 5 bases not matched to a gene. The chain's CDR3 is CASSASGSYQETQYF. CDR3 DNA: TGTGCCAGCAGTGCTAGCGGGTCGTACCAAGAGACCCAGTACTTC.

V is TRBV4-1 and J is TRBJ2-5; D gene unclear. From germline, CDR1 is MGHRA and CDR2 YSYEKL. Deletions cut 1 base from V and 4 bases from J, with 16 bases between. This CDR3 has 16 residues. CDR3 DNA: TGCGCCAGCAGCCAAGGGTATCGGCGGACCCCAGAGACCCAGTACTTC. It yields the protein CASSQGYRRTPETQYF.

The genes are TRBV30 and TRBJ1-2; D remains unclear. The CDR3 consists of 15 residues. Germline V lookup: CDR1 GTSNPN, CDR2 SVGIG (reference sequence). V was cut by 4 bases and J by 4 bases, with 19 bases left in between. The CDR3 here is CAWTSGVAGFYGYTF. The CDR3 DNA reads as TGTGCCTGGACGTCCGGGGTTGCGGGTTTCTATGGCTACACCTTC.

The DNA of the CDR3 is TGTGCCAGCAGAACCGACAGGGTCAGTGGCACTGAAGCTTTCTTT. Translated: CASRTDRVSGTEAFF. This chain uses TRBV5-4 with TRBJ1-1; 7 bases align to TRBD1. This CDR3 contains 15 residues. CDR1 is SGHNT, CDR2 YYREEE, per germline (reference sequence). V shed 5 bases, J shed 4 bases, and the junction held 11 bases outside the gene matches.

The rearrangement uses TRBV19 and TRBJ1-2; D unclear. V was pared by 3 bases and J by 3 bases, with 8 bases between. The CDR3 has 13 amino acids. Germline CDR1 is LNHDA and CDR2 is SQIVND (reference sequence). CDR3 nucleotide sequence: TGTGCCAGTAGTATGATGGAAGACTATGGCTACACCTTC. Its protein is CASSMMEDYGYTF.

CDR3 protein: CASSFSLAGGSYEQYF. The DNA for the CDR3 is TGTGCCAGCAGTTTTTCACTAGCGGGAGGATCCTACGAGCAGTACTTC. The chain carries TRBV28 and TRBJ2-7, with 12 bases identical to TRBD2. V gave up 3 bases and J gave up 1 base; unmatched junction bases: 4. The CDR3 length is 16 residues. Germline CDR1 MDHEN, CDR2 SYDVKM.

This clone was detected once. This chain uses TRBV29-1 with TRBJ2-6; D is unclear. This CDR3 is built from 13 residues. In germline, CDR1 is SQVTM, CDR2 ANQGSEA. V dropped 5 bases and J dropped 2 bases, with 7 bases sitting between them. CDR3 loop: CSVWQPGANVLTF. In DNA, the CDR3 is TGCAGCGTTTGGCAGCCTGGGGCCAACGTCCTGACTTTC. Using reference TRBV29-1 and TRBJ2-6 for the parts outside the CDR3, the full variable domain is SAVISQKPSRDICQRGTSLTIQCQVDSQVTMMFWYRQQPGQSLTLIATANQGSEATYESGFVIDKFPISRPNLTFSTLTVSNMSPEDSSIYLCSVWQPGANVLTFGAGSRLTVL.

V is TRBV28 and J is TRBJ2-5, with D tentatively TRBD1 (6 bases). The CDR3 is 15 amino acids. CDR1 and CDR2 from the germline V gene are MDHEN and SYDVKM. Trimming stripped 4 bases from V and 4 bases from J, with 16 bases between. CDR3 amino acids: CASSSGQFLGETQYF. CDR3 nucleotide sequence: TGTGCCAGCAGTTCCGGACAGTTTTTGGGAGAGACCCAGTACTTC. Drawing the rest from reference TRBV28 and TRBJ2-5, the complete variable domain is DVKVTQSSRYLVKRTGEKVFLECVQDMDHENMFWYRQDPGLGLRLIYFSYDVKMKEKGDIPEGYSVSREKKERFSLILESASTNQTSMYLCASSSGQFLGETQYFGPGTRLLVL.

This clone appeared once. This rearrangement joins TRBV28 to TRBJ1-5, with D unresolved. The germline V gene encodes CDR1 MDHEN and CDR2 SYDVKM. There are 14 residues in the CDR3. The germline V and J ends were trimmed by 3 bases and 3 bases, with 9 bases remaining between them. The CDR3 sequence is CASSLDRANQPQHF. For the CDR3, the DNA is TGTGCCAGCAGTTTGGATCGCGCCAATCAGCCCCAGCATTTT.

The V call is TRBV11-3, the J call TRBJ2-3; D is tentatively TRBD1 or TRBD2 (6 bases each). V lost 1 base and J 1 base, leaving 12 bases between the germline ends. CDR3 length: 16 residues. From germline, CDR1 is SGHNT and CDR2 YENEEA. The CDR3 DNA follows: TGTGCCAGCAGCTTAGGCGGGACACGGCGCACAGATACGCAGTATTTT. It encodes CASSLGGTRRTDTQYF.

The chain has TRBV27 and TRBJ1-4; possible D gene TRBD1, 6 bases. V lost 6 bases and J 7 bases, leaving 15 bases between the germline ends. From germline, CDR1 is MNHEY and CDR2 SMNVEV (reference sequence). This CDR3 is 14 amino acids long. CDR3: CASRLRGGSEKLFF. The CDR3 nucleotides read TGTGCCAGCAGACTGCGGGGGGGCAGTGAAAAACTGTTTTTT.

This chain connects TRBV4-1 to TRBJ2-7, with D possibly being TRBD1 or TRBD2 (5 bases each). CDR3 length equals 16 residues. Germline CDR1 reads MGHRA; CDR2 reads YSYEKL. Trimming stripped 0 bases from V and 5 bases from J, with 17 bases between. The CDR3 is CASSQEGTHRSDEQYF. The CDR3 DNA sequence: TGCGCCAGCAGCCAAGAAGGGACCCACCGATCGGACGAGCAGTACTTC.

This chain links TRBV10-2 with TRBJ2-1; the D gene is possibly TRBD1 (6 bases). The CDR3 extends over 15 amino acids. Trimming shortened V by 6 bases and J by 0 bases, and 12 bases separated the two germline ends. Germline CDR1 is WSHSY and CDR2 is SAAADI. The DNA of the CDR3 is TGCGCCAGCAGCCGGACAGAAAGCTCCTACAATGAGCAGTTCTTC. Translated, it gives CASSRTESSYNEQFF.

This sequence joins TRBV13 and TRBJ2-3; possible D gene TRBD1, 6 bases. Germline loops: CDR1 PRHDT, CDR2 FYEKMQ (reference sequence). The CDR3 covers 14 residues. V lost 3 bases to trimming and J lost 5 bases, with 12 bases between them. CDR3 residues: CASSFSHREDTQYF. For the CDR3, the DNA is TGTGCCAGCAGCTTTAGCCACAGGGAAGATACGCAGTATTTT.

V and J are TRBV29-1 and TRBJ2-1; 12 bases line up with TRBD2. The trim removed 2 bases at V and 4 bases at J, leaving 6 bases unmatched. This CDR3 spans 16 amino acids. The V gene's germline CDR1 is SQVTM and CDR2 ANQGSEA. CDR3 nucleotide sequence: TGCAGCGTTGAAACCCCGACTAGCGGGGGATACAATGAGCAGTTCTTC. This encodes CSVETPTSGGYNEQFF.

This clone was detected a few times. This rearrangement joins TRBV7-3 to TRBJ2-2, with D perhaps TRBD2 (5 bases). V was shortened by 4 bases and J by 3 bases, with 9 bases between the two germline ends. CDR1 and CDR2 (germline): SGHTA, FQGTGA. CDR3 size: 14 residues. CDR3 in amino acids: CASSWTGYTGELFF. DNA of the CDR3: TGTGCCAGCAGCTGGACTGGGTACACCGGGGAGCTGTTTTTT.

The CDR3 loop is CASSEGGRPSAYEQYF. CDR3 DNA: TGTGCCAGCAGTGAGGGGGGCAGGCCCAGCGCCTACGAGCAGTACTTC. The V gene is TRBV27, the J gene TRBJ2-7; D tentatively fits TRBD1 or TRBD2 (6 bases each). Germline V lookup: CDR1 MNHEY, CDR2 SMNVEV (reference sequence). The CDR3 runs 16 residues. V dropped 5 bases and J dropped 2 bases, with 19 bases sitting between them.

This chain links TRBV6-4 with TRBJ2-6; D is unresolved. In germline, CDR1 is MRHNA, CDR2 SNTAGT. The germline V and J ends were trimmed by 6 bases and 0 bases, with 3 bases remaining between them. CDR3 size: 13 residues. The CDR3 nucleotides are TGTGCCAGCAGCCGCTCTGGGGCCAACGTCCTGACTTTC. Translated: CASSRSGANVLTF.

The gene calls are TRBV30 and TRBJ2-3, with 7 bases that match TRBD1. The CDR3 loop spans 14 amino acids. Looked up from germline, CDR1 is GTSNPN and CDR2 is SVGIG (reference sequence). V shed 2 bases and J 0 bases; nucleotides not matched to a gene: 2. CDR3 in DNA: TGTGCCTGGAGTAGGGGGCAGAGCACAGATACGCAGTATTTT. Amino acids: CAWSRGQSTDTQYF.

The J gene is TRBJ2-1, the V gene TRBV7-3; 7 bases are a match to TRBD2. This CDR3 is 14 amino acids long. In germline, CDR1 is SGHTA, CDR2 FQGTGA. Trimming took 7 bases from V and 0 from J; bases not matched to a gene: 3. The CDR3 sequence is CASTWGGSYNEQFF. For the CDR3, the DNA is TGTGCCAGCACTTGGGGGGGCTCCTACAATGAGCAGTTCTTC.

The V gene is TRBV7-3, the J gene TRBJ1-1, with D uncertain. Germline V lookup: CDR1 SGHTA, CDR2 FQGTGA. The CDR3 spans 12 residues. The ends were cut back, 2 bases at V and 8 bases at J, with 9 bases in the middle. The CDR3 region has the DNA TGTGCCAGCAGCTTATTAAGCCGAGAAGCTTTCTTT. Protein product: CASSLLSREAFF. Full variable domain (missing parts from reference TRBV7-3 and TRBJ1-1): GAGVSQTPSNKVTEKGKYVELRCDPISGHTALYWYRQSLGQGPEFLIYFQGTGAADDSGLPNDRFFAVRPEGSVSTLKIQRTERGDSAVYLCASSLLSREAFFGQGTRLTVV.

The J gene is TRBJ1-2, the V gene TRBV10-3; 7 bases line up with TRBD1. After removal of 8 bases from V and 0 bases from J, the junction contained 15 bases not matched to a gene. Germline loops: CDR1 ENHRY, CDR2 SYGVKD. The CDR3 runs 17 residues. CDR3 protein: CAIARTGQSITNYGYTF. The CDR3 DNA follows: TGTGCCATCGCCAGGACGGGACAGAGCATAACTAACTATGGCTACACCTTC.

The chain's CDR3 is CASSPNTPYEKLFF. Here the CDR3 DNA reads TGTGCCAGCAGCCCCAATACCCCCTATGAAAAACTGTTTTTT. The chain joins TRBV16 to TRBJ1-4; D not certain. The CDR3 is 14 residues long. V was clipped by 4 bases and J by 6 bases, with 12 bases between them. Germline values: CDR1 KGHSY, CDR2 FQNENV.

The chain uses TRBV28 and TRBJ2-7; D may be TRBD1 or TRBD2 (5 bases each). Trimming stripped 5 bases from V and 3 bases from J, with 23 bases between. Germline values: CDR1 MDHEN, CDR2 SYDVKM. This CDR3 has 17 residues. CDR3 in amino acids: CASSPLAGTLTLYEQYF. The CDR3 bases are TGTGCCAGCAGTCCTTTAGCCGGGACCCTTACCCTCTACGAGCAGTACTTC.